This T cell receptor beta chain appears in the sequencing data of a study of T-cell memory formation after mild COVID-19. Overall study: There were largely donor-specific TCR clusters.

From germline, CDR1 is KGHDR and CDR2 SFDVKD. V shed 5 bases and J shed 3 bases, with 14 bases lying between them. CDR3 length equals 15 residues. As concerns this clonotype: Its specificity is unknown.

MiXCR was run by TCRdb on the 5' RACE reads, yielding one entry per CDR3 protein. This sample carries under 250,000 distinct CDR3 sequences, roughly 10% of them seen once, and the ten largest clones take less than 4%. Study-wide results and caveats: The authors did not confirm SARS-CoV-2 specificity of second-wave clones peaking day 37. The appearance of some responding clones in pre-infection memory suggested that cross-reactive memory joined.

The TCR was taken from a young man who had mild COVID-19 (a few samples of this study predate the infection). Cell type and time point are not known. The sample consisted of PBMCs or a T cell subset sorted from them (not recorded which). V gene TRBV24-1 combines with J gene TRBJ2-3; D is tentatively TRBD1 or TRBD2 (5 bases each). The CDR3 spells CATSGDPLGTDTQYF. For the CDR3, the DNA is TGTGCCACCAGTGGGGACCCATTGGGGACAGATACGCAGTATTTT.